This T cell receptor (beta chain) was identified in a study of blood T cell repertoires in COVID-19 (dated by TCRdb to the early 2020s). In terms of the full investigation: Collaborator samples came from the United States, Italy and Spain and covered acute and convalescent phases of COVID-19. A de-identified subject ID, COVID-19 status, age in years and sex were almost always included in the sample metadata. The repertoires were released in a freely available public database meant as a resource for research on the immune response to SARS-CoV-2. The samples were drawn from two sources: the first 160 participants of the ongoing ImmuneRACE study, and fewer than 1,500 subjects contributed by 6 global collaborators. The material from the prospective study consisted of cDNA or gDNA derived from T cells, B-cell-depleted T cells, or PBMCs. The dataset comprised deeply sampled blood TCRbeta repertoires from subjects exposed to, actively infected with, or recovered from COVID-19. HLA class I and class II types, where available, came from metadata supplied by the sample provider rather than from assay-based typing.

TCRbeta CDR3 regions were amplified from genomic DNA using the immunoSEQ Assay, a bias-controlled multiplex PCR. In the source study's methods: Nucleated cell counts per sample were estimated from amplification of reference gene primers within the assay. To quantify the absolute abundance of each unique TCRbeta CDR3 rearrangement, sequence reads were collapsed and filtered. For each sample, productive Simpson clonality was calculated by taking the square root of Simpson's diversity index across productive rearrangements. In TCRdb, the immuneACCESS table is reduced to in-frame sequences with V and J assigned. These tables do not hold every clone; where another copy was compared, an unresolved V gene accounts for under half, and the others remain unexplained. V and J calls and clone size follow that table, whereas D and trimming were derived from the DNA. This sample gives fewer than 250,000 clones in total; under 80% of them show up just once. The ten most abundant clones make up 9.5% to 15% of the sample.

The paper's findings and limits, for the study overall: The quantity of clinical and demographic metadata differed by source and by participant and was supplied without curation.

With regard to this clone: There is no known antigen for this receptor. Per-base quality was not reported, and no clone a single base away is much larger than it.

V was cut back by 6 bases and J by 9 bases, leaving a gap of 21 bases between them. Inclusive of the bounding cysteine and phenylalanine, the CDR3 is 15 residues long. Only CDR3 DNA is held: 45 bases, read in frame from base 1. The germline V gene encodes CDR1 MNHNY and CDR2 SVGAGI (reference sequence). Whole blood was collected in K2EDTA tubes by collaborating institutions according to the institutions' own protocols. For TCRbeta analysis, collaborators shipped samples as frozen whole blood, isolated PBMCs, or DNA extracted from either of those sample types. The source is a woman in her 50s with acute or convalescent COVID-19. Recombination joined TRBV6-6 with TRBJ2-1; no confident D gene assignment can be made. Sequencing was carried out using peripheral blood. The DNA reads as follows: TGTGCCAGCAGCACTACGAGGTCCGGCGCATCTGAGCAGTTCTTC. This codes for CASSTTRSGASEQFF.